This T cell receptor (beta chain) was profiled in a study of T cell repertoires in cytomegalovirus infection. The wider study: Well-studied HLA-B-restricted CMV epitopes were used in the study alongside recently identified HLA-C-restricted ones. Based on public TCR beta signatures, there were indications of CMV infection and of a matching HLA type. Study results and limitations: Based on cumulative public TCR beta family frequency, carriers of CMV plus the relevant HLA were identified. HLA-C-restricted CMV-specific TCR beta clonotypes prevailed in the ex vivo response.

Concerning this clonotype itself: Its antigen is unidentified.

TCRdb re-analysed the reads in MiXCR, keeping a single row per CDR3 protein. The sample yields approximately 990,000 distinct CDR3 sequences, 31% seen once. The V gene's germline CDR1 is MNHEY and CDR2 SVGAGI. This CDR3 has 13 amino acids. The V and J ends lost 5 bases and 5 bases respectively, with 13 bases between them. The clonotype was recovered from a human donor in good health (CMV status not recorded). Some clones in this sample may be carry-over from other donors' samples. The rearrangement links TRBV6-5 to TRBJ2-7; D ambiguous. Sequences were derived from cultured CD8+ T cells from PBMCs, sampled from culture after CMV antigen stimulation. The CDR3 nucleotides read TGTGCCAGCAGTCCCTCCTCAGGTAACGAGCAGTACTTC. It encodes CASSPSSGNEQYF.